This T cell receptor beta chain was obtained from a study of blood T cell repertoires in COVID-19. Across the whole study: Specimens from acute and convalescent COVID-19 originated in the United States, Italy and Spain.

V shed 6 bases, J shed 15 bases, and the junction held 14 bases outside the gene matches. This CDR3 comprises 15 residues. The V gene's germline CDR1 is MDHEN and CDR2 SYDVKM. As handled by the study authors: Quantification of nucleated cells was approximated via reference gene primer amplification. The repertoire was sequenced with immunoSEQ multiplex PCR; TCRdb's copy has only in-frame clones and lacks some. Clonal size and the V and J genes are those of that table, whereas D and trimming came from the DNA. This sample has 300,000 to 400,000 clones; roughly nine tenths occur once, and the top ten carry approximately 1%. Membership in each cohort depended on participant-reported clinical history.

The rearrangement uses TRBV28 and TRBJ2-1; 13 bases line up with TRBD2. This sequence originates from a man younger than 30 who had recovered from COVID-19. Sample: PBMCs or T cells enriched from blood (not recorded which). CDR3 sequence (DNA): TGTGCCAGCAGCCCACCCCCGGGACTAGCGGGACGGAGGTTCTTC. Translating it yields CASSPPPGLAGRRFF.